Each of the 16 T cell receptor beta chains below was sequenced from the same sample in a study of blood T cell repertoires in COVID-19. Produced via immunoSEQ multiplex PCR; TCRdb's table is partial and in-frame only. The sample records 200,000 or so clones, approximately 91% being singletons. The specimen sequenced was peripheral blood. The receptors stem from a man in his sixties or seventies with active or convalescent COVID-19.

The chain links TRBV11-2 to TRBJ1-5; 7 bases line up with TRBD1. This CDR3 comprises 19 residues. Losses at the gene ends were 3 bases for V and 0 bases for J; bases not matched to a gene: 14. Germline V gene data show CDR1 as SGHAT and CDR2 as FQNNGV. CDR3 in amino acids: CASSFPPRDRPYSNQPQHF. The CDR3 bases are TGTGCCAGCAGCTTCCCCCCCCGGGACAGACCTTATAGCAATCAGCCCCAGCATTTT.

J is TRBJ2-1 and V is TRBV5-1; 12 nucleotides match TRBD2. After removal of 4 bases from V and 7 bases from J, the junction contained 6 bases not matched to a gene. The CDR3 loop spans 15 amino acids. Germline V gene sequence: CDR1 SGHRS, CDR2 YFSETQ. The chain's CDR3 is CASSPTSGRMNEQFF. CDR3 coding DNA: TGCGCCAGCAGCCCAACTAGCGGGAGGATGAATGAGCAGTTCTTC.

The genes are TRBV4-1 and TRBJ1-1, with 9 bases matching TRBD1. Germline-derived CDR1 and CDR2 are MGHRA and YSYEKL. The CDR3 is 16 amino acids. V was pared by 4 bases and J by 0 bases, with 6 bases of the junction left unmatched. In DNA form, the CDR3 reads TGCGCCAGCAGCCTGGGACAGGGTCGCATGAACACTGAAGCTTTCTTT. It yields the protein CASSLGQGRMNTEAFF.

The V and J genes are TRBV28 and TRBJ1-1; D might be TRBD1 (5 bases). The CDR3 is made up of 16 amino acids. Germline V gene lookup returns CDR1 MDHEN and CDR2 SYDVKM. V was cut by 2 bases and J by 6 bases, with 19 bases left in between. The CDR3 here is CASSLIPGLKNAEAFF. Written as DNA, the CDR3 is TGTGCCAGCAGTTTAATTCCGGGACTTAAAAATGCTGAAGCTTTCTTT.

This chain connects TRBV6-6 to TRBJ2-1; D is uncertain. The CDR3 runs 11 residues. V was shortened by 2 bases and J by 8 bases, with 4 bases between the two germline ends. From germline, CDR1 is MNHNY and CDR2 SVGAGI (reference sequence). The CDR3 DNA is TGTGCCAGCAGTTACATCGATGAGCAGTTCTTC. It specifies CASSYIDEQFF.

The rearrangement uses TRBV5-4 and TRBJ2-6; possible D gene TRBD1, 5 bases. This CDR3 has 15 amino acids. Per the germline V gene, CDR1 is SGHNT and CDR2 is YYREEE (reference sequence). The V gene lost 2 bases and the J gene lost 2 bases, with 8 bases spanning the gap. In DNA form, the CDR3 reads TGTGCCAGCAGCTTAACAGGTCCTGGGGCCAACGTCCTGACTTTC. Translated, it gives CASSLTGPGANVLTF.

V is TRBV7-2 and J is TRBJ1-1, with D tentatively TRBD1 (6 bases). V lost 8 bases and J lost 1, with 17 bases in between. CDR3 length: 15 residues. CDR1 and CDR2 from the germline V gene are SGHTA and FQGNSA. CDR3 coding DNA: TGTGCCAGCCTGCTAGTCGGACAGAAGAACACTGAAGCTTTCTTT. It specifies CASLLVGQKNTEAFF.

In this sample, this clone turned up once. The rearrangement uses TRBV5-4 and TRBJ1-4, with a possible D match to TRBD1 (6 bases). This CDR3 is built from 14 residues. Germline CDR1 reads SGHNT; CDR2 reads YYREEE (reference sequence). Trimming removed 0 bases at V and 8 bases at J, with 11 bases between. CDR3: CASSLAGTTEKLFF. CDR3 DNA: TGTGCCAGCAGCTTGGCCGGGACAACAGAAAAACTGTTTTTT.

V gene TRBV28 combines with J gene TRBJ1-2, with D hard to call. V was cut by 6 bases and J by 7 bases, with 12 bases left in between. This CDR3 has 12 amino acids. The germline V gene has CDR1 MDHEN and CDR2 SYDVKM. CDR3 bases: TGTGCCAGCAGGCCGGGAGGGCTTGGCTACACCTTC. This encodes CASRPGGLGYTF.

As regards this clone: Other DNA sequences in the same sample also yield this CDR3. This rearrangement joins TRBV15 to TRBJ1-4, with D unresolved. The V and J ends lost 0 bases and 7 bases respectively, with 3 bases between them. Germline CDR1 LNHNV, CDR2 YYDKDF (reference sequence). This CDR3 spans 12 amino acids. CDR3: CATSRDREKLFF. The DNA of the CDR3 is TGTGCCACCAGCAGAGATCGTGAAAAACTGTTTTTT.

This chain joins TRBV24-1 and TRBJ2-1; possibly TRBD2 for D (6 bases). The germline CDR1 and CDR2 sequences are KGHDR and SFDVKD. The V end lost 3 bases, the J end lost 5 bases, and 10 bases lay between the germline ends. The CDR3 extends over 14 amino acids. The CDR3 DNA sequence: TGTGCCACCAGTGATCCGGGACTTCACAATGAGCAGTTCTTC. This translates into CATSDPGLHNEQFF.

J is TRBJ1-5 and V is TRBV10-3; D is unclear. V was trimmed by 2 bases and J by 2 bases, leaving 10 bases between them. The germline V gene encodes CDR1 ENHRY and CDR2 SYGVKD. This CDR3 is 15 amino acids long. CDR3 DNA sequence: TGTGCCATCAGTGAGGAGGGAAGGGGCAATCAGCCCCAGCATTTT. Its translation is CAISEEGRGNQPQHF.

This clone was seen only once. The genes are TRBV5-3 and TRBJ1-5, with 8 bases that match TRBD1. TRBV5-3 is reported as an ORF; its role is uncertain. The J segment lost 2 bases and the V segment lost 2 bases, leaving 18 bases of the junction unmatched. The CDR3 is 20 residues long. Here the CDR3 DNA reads TGTGCCAGAAGCTTTAGGGGACCCGGCAGGGGGCGGATTTGCAATCAGCCCCAGCATTTT. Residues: CARSFRGPGRGRICNQPQHF.

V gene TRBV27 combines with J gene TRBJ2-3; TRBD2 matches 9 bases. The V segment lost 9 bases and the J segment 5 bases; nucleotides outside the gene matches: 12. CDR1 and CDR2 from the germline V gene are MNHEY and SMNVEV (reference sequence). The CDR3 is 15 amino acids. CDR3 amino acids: CASMMERGVGDTQYF. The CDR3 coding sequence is TGTGCCAGTATGATGGAGCGGGGGGTCGGAGATACGCAGTATTTT.

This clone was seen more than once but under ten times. CDR3 sequence: CASSYEEGWNQPQHF. CDR3 DNA sequence: TGTGCCAGCAGTTATGAAGAGGGATGGAATCAGCCCCAGCATTTT. V is TRBV6-6 and J is TRBJ1-5; D is undetermined. This CDR3 is 15 amino acids long. V lost 3 bases, J lost 4 bases, and 13 bases lay in between. Germline CDR1 MNHNY, CDR2 SVGAGI (reference sequence).

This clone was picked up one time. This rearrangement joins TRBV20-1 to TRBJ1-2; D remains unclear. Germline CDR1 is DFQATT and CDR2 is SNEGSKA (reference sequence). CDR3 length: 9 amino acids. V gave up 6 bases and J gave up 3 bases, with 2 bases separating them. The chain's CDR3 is CSAYYGYTF. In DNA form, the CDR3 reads TGCAGTGCCTACTATGGCTACACCTTC.